A single sample gave rise to the 31 T cell receptor beta chains below, sequenced in a study of shared clonotypes between healthy human individuals (dated by TCRdb to the early 2020s). Library preparation employed the immunoSEQ multiplex PCR assay. TCRdb re-hosts the immuneACCESS table, in-frame sequences only. Its copies lack some clones; in the studies checked, an unresolved V gene accounts for under half of them, and the cause for the rest is not known. This sample lists more than 2 million clones; approximately 94% were detected once. The ten largest account for around 0.13% of the sample. Source material: naive CD4+ T cells sorted from blood. The cell subset or site label on this specimen signifies: CD45RA+ positively selected. The receptors were sampled from a man younger than 30 in good health.

This rearrangement joins TRBV6-5 to TRBJ2-4; TRBD1 aligns across 9 bases. Trimming at V came to 7 bases and at J to 4 bases, leaving 5 bases not matched to a gene. This CDR3 is built from 14 residues. Germline lookup yields CDR1 MNHEY and CDR2 SVGAGI. The CDR3 spells CASTTGQGKNIQYF. The CDR3 DNA reads TGTGCCAGCACCACGGGACAGGGAAAAAACATTCAGTACTTC.

This rearrangement joins TRBV29-1 to TRBJ1-5, with D possibly TRBD1 on 5 matching bases. Per germline, CDR1 SQVTM and CDR2 ANQGSEA. V lost 6 bases, J lost 2 bases, and 11 bases lay in between. The CDR3 has 13 residues. The CDR3 DNA reads TGCAGCGTCACCAGGGACGGCAATCAGCCCCAGCATTTT. As protein: CSVTRDGNQPQHF.

This clone has a single count. The CDR3 reads CASNWEVNTEAFF. CDR3 coding DNA: TGTGCCAGCAACTGGGAGGTGAACACTGAAGCTTTCTTT. The chain carries TRBV2 and TRBJ1-1; D unclear. In germline, CDR1 is SNHLY, CDR2 FYNNEI. The CDR3 contains 13 residues. Trimming pared 7 bases from V and 0 bases from J, leaving 9 bases between.

This clone occurred once. This chain connects TRBV11-2 to TRBJ2-7, with a possible D match to TRBD2 (7 bases). The length of the CDR3 is 14 residues. Per the germline V gene, CDR1 is SGHAT and CDR2 is FQNNGV. V was pared by 5 bases and J by 6 bases, with 17 bases between. The CDR3 reads CASSPRGGALEQYF. The DNA for the CDR3 is TGTGCCAGCAGCCCCCGAGGGGGGGCCCTCGAGCAGTACTTC.

To note about this clone: The same CDR3 arises from other DNA sequences in this sample as well. The gene calls are TRBV30 and TRBJ1-2, with D unresolved. The CDR3 sequence is 11 residues long. Germline CDR1 reads GTSNPN; CDR2 reads SVGIG (reference sequence). Trimming removed 0 bases at V and 5 bases at J, with 4 bases between. The CDR3 sequence is CAWSVGYGYTF. Written as DNA, the CDR3 is TGTGCCTGGAGTGTCGGGTATGGCTACACCTTC.

V and J are TRBV11-3 and TRBJ2-2; D tentatively reads TRBD1 or TRBD2 (5 bases each). Per the germline V gene, CDR1 is SGHNT and CDR2 is YENEEA. Trimming left V 5 bases short and J 0 bases short, with 13 bases between. The CDR3 is made up of 16 amino acids. Here the CDR3 DNA reads TGTGCCAGCAGCCCCGTGATGGGGGCGAACACCGGGGAGCTGTTTTTT. Translating it yields CASSPVMGANTGELFF.

The chain couples TRBV6-1 to TRBJ2-7; TRBD2 matches at 13 bases. The CDR3 totals 14 residues. The germline CDR1 and CDR2 sequences are MNHNS and SASEGT. V dropped 8 bases and J dropped 4; count of bases not matched to a gene: 5. CDR3 region: CASVRTSGSYEQYF. As DNA, the CDR3 is TGTGCCAGCGTAAGGACTAGCGGGAGTTACGAGCAGTACTTC.

CDR3 nucleotides: TGCGCCAGCAGCCAAGATGGGAGAGGGACTAGCGACATCGAGGGGTCCGAGCAGTACTTC. Its protein product is CASSQDGRGTSDIEGSEQYF. V gene TRBV4-1 combines with J gene TRBJ2-7, with TRBD2 matching 10 bases. The junction had 20 bases not matched to a gene; V was cut back by 0 bases and J by 6 bases. The CDR3 has 20 residues. Germline lookup yields CDR1 MGHRA and CDR2 YSYEKL.

Notes on this clone: Other DNA sequences in the sample encode the same CDR3. The gene calls are TRBV20-1 and TRBJ2-1, with D hard to call. This CDR3 has 11 residues. V lost 5 bases, J lost 6 bases, and 8 bases lay in between. Germline lookup yields CDR1 DFQATT and CDR2 SNEGSKA (reference sequence). CDR3 residues: CSALLGNEQFF. The CDR3 DNA follows: TGCAGTGCTCTACTGGGCAATGAGCAGTTCTTC.

In nucleotides, the CDR3 is TGTGCCAGCAGCTTAGGTGGGGAGGGCCTCTACGAGCAGTACTTC. Protein sequence: CASSLGGEGLYEQYF. V and J are TRBV7-9 and TRBJ2-7, with 7 positions matching TRBD2. This CDR3 contains 15 residues. The germline V gene encodes CDR1 SEHNR and CDR2 FQNEAQ (reference sequence). V gave up 1 base and J gave up 3 bases; unmatched junction bases: 6. Combining the CDR3 with reference TRBV7-9 and TRBJ2-7 gives the whole variable domain DTGVSQNPRHKITKRGQNVTFRCDPISEHNRLYWYRQTLGQGPEFLTYFQNEAQLEKSRLLSDRFSAERPKGSFSTLEIQRTEQGDSAMYLCASSLGGEGLYEQYFGPGTRLTVT.

The chain uses TRBV30 and TRBJ1-1, with a weak D call TRBD1 (6 bases). The CDR3 covers 13 residues. V lost 2 bases and J 5 bases, leaving 12 bases between the germline ends. CDR1 is GTSNPN and CDR2 is SVGIG in the germline V gene (reference sequence). CDR3 nucleotide sequence: TGTGCCTGGAGTCTAGGGAGGGGGACTGAAGCTTTCTTT. Amino acid sequence: CAWSLGRGTEAFF.

This chain connects TRBV5-6 to TRBJ2-5, with D perhaps TRBD1 (5 bases). There are 14 residues in the CDR3. Germline values: CDR1 SGHDT, CDR2 YYEEEE. Trimming left V 4 bases short and J 7 bases short, with 17 bases between. The CDR3 region is CASSGSIRGGTQYF. In nucleotides, the CDR3 is TGTGCCAGCAGCGGTAGTATAAGGGGTGGGACCCAGTACTTC. Full variable domain (remainder filled in from reference TRBV5-6 and TRBJ2-5): DAGVTQSPTHLIKTRGQQVTLRCSPKSGHDTVSWYQQALGQGPQFIFQYYEEEERQRGNFPDRFSGHQFPNYSSELNVNALLLGDSALYLCASSGSIRGGTQYFGPGTRLLVL.

This clone was counted once. This sample includes further DNA sequences coding for the same CDR3. This CDR3 is CASSVVGSGNTIYF. The CDR3 DNA reads as TGTGCCAGCAGCGTAGTAGGGTCCGGAAACACCATATATTTT. This chain joins TRBV9 and TRBJ1-3; D not resolved. The V and J ends lost 0 bases and 4 bases respectively, with 8 bases between them. Per germline, CDR1 SGDLS and CDR2 YYNGEE. CDR3 length: 14 amino acids.

The chain couples TRBV7-2 to TRBJ2-1; D may be TRBD2 (5 bases). The germline CDR1 and CDR2 sequences are SGHTA and FQGNSA. There are 11 residues in the CDR3. Trimming took off 5 bases at V and 9 bases at J, with 8 bases between the two ends. CDR3 sequence reads: CASSRGSEQFF. The CDR3 region has the DNA TGTGCCAGCAGCCGAGGGAGTGAGCAGTTCTTC.

The V gene is TRBV6-6, the J gene TRBJ1-1; D call uncertain. Germline-derived CDR1 and CDR2 are MNHNY and SVGAGI (reference sequence). Trimming pared 2 bases from V and 9 bases from J, leaving 10 bases between. The CDR3 length is 12 residues. The CDR3 loop reads CASSYGEGKAFF. The CDR3 nucleotides are TGTGCCAGCAGTTACGGGGAGGGAAAAGCTTTCTTT.

This chain links TRBV19 with TRBJ2-7; 10 nucleotides align to TRBD2. Germline trimming cut 4 bases from V and 4 bases from J; bases unmatched to any gene: 7. CDR1 and CDR2 (germline): LNHDA, SQIVND (reference sequence). The CDR3 consists of 15 residues. The CDR3 sequence: CASSKASGGRYEQYF. The CDR3 DNA is TGTGCCAGTAGTAAGGCTAGCGGGGGTCGTTACGAGCAGTACTTC.

The chain recombines TRBV4-1 with TRBJ1-1; D gene ambiguous. Germline lookup yields CDR1 MGHRA and CDR2 YSYEKL. Between the trimmed V and J ends, which lost 4 bases and 1 base, there was a span of 10 bases. The CDR3 length is 14 residues. CDR3 amino acids: CASSPMSQNTEAFF. In nucleotides, the CDR3 is TGCGCCAGCAGCCCCATGTCCCAGAACACTGAAGCTTTCTTT.

The chain is built from TRBV5-1 and TRBJ1-3; D unclear. V shed 1 base and J shed 2 bases, with 22 bases lying between them. In germline, CDR1 is SGHRS, CDR2 YFSETQ. This CDR3 comprises 19 residues. In DNA form, the CDR3 reads TGCGCCAGCAGCTTGATCTTGCAGCCGCTCTCTGAGACTGGAAACACCATATATTTT. Translation gives CASSLILQPLSETGNTIYF.

The CDR3 loop reads CAIRPSGLTDTQYF. CDR3 nucleotides: TGTGCCATCAGGCCCTCAGGGCTAACAGATACGCAGTATTTT. The rearrangement joins TRBV10-3 to TRBJ2-3; D is perhaps TRBD1 (5 bases). The CDR3 runs to 14 residues. Deletions cut 6 bases from V and 3 bases from J, with 13 bases between. CDR1 is ENHRY and CDR2 is SYGVKD in the germline V gene.

In the case of this clone: The same CDR3 arises from other DNA sequences in this sample as well. The chain employs TRBV10-3 and TRBJ2-2; D possibly corresponds to TRBD2 (5 bases). The CDR3 is made up of 14 amino acids. V was trimmed by 0 bases and J by 5 bases, leaving 7 bases between them. Per germline, CDR1 ENHRY and CDR2 SYGVKD. The CDR3 nucleotides are TGTGCCATCAGTGAGTCTCGGGATACCGGGGAGCTGTTTTTT. Translating gives CAISESRDTGELFF.

The chain has TRBV5-1 and TRBJ2-7, with a tentative D call TRBD1 (5 bases). V was pared by 0 bases and J by 5 bases, with 9 bases between. Per germline, CDR1 SGHRS and CDR2 YFSETQ. The CDR3 length is 13 residues. Here the CDR3 reads CASSLEGAHEQYF. The CDR3 DNA reads TGCGCCAGCAGCTTGGAAGGGGCACACGAGCAGTACTTC.

The chain carries TRBV7-2 and TRBJ2-7; D not resolved. The V end was cut by 7 bases, the J end by 9 bases, with 13 bases between. This CDR3 is 11 amino acids long. CDR1 is SGHTA, CDR2 FQGNSA, per germline. CDR3 DNA: TGTGCCAGCAACGACGGGTTCGGGCAGTACTTC. Translated: CASNDGFGQYF. Supplemented by reference TRBV7-2 and TRBJ2-7, the full variable domain reads GAGVSQSPSNKVTEKGKDVELRCDPISGHTALYWYRQSLGQGLEFLIYFQGNSAPDKSGLPSDRFSAERTGGSVSTLTIQRTQQEDSAVYLCASNDGFGQYFGPGTRLTVT.

The chain joins TRBV4-3 to TRBJ2-3; tentatively, D is TRBD2 (6 bases). V was trimmed by 8 bases and J by 6 bases, leaving 15 bases between them. The CDR3 loop spans 13 amino acids. CDR1 LGHNA and CDR2 YSLEER come from the germline V gene. CDR3 sequence: CASLFHSGDTQYF. In nucleotides, the CDR3 is TGCGCCAGCCTGTTCCACAGCGGGGATACGCAGTATTTT.

The chain is built from TRBV25-1 and TRBJ2-3; 15 nucleotides match TRBD2. Per the germline V gene, CDR1 is MGHDK and CDR2 is SYGVNS. This CDR3 spans 16 amino acids. Trimming removed 4 bases from V and 3 bases from J; junction bases left unmatched: 2. The CDR3 DNA is TGTGCCAGCAGTGGGACTAGCGGGAGGGCGACAGATACGCAGTATTTT. Protein sequence: CASSGTSGRATDTQYF.

The V gene is TRBV4-1, the J gene TRBJ2-4; 7 bases agree with TRBD2. CDR1 and CDR2 from the germline V gene are MGHRA and YSYEKL. Trimming at V came to 1 base and at J to 6 bases, leaving 3 bases not matched to a gene. The CDR3 runs to 14 residues. In nucleotides, the CDR3 is TGCGCCAGCAGCCAAGTCGGCGGGGGAAACATTCAGTACTTC. Translation gives CASSQVGGGNIQYF.

The rearrangement links TRBV7-9 to TRBJ2-7; 9 bases align to TRBD1. The CDR3 covers 15 residues. V was clipped by 5 bases and J by 3 bases; unmatched bases: 8. CDR1 and CDR2 from the germline V gene are SEHNR and FQNEAQ (reference sequence). The CDR3 DNA reads TGTGCCAGCAGCCCTATACCGGGACAGGGCTACGAGCAGTACTTC. Translated, it gives CASSPIPGQGYEQYF.

This clone was seen just once. Other nucleotide sequences in the sample specify the same CDR3. This chain joins TRBV9 and TRBJ2-2; TRBD1 might be the D (6 bases). Germline V CDR1 and CDR2: SGDLS, YYNGEE. V gave up 7 bases and J gave up 5 bases, with 12 bases separating them. The CDR3 loop spans 13 amino acids. CDR3: CASSVGGTGELFF. In nucleotides, the CDR3 is TGTGCCAGCTCAGTAGGGGGAACCGGGGAGCTGTTTTTT.

The V gene is TRBV6-5, the J gene TRBJ1-3, with 8 bases fitting TRBD1. CDR3 length: 13 amino acids. J was trimmed by 11 bases and V by 4 bases; bases with no gene match: 7. Germline CDR1 and CDR2: MNHEY and SVGAGI. Here the CDR3 DNA reads TGTGCCAGCAGTTCCTCCGGGACAGGCGCCATATATTTT. This gives the protein CASSSSGTGAIYF.

The gene calls are TRBV30 and TRBJ1-4, with D possibly matching TRBD1 (6 bases). V lost 3 bases and J 7 bases, leaving 21 bases between the germline ends. Germline values: CDR1 GTSNPN, CDR2 SVGIG (reference sequence). The CDR3 loop spans 16 amino acids. In DNA, the CDR3 is TGTGCCTGGAGACACCCCCGGGGGGGCGAATTTGAAAAACTGTTTTTT. Translation gives CAWRHPRGGEFEKLFF.

The chain uses TRBV21-1 and TRBJ1-1. TRBV21-1 is a pseudogene. The CDR3 extends over 18 amino acids. CDR3 loop: CASSKEPREVPYQTEAFF. The CDR3 DNA is TGTGCCAGCAGCAAAGAGCCCAGGGAGGTCCCTTATCAGACTGAAGCTTTCTTT.

This sequence joins TRBV28 and TRBJ1-4; unclear D gene. CDR1 MDHEN and CDR2 SYDVKM come from the germline V gene. The CDR3 consists of 16 residues. Deletions cut 2 bases from V and 0 bases from J, with 10 bases between. The CDR3 DNA reads TGTGCCAGCAGTTTAAATCATCCTGCAACTAATGAAAAACTGTTTTTT. Translated, it gives CASSLNHPATNEKLFF.